This TCR beta chain was sequenced for a study of blood T cell repertoires in COVID-19. Study as a whole: PBMCs, B-cell-depleted T cells, or T cells provided the cDNA or gDNA that made up the material.

Libraries were prepared by immunoSEQ multiplex PCR; TCRdb keeps only in-frame clonotypes and omits some of them. In the table there are tens of thousands of clones, approximately 67% of which are singletons. Germline trimming cut 0 bases from V and 3 bases from J; bases unmatched to any gene: 4. Germline V gene data show CDR1 as MGHRA and CDR2 as YSYEKL. This CDR3 has 15 residues. Sequenced material: peripheral blood. The rearrangement links TRBV4-1 to TRBJ2-7; TRBD1 matches 8 bases. This TCR was recovered from a human donor in a cohort sampled during active COVID-19. CDR3 sequence (DNA): TGCGCCAGCAGCCAAGATGGGACAGGCTACTACGAGCAGTACTTC. It yields the protein CASSQDGTGYYEQYF.